The clone carrying this T cell receptor beta chain has more than one count but fewer than ten. Its antigen is undetermined. At one end the junction does not follow the germline gene, possibly because of a read error. The sample originates from a study of identical twins' blood T cells. Study-wide background: Some twelve libraries, six alpha and six beta, gave around 48 million reads.

TCRdb reprocessed the 5' RACE reads via MiXCR and lists one record per CDR3 protein. The table records roughly 380,000 distinct CDR3 sequences, about 28% of them present only once. Study-wide results and caveats: Shared CDR3 clonotype counts tracked mainly the product of cloneset sizes.

Donors were six healthy women in three monozygous twin pairs. The three twin pairs were reared together, likely meeting the same infections. The sample consisted of PBMCs. The TCR sequence derives from a woman aged 18 to 55 in good health.

The CDR3 DNA sequence: TGTGGCAGCAGTCTCATGAACACTGAAGCTTTCTTT. Translation gives CGSSLMNTEAFF. The rearrangement uses TRBV11-2 and TRBJ1-1, with no clear D. This CDR3 has 12 amino acids. Germline V CDR1 and CDR2: SGHAT, FQNNGV.